One and the same sample provided the 11 T cell receptor beta chains below, sequenced in a study of T cells in Graves' hyperthyroidism and ophthalmopathy. Amplification of TCR beta CDR3 regions was performed using RNA transcripts as template. Primed by the HTBI set, a first-round RT-PCR was run on the TCR CDR3. MiXCR was run by TCRdb on the multiplex PCR reads, yielding one entry per CDR3 protein. The sample consists of 400,000 to 550,000 distinct CDR3 sequences, roughly 24% of them appearing once. Sequencing was done on a sample of blood. Receptors originate from a woman aged 25 to 45 with Graves' ophthalmopathy.

Ten or more counts support this clonotype. The V and J genes are TRBV6-2 or TRBV6-3 and TRBJ2-2; TRBD1 might be the D (5 bases). The germline V gene encodes CDR1 MNHEY and CDR2 SVGEGT. CDR3 size: 15 residues. The V gene lost 6 bases and the J gene lost 2 bases, with 13 bases spanning the gap. Written as DNA, the CDR3 is TGTGCCAGCAGCGCCCTCGACAGTAACACCGGGGAGCTGTTTTTT. It translates to CASSALDSNTGELFF.

This clonotype was observed at least ten times. The chain links TRBV7-2 to TRBJ2-5; maybe TRBD2 (5 bases). The V gene lost 8 bases and the J gene lost 0 bases, with 16 bases spanning the gap. Per the germline V gene, CDR1 is SGHTA and CDR2 is FQGNSA. CDR3 length equals 15 residues. The CDR3 region has the DNA TGTGCCAGCGTGGGGTTCGGGGTCTACCAAGAGACCCAGTACTTC. This encodes CASVGFGVYQETQYF.

The sample holds many counts of this clonotype. The chain combines TRBV6-1 with TRBJ1-1, with TRBD1 matching 7 bases. The germline gives CDR1 MNHNS, CDR2 SASEGT. After removal of 8 bases from V and 4 bases from J, the junction contained 7 bases not matched to a gene. This CDR3 region has 13 residues. The CDR3 loop reads CASVRGQSTEAFF. For the CDR3, the DNA is TGTGCCAGCGTGAGGGGGCAGAGCACTGAAGCTTTCTTT.

The sample holds many counts of this clonotype. The chain recombines TRBV6-5 with TRBJ1-1, with D maybe TRBD1 (5 bases). The germline V gene has CDR1 MNHEY and CDR2 SVGAGI. The CDR3 spans 15 residues. V was cut by 0 bases and J by 1 base, with 9 bases left in between. In nucleotides, the CDR3 is TGTGCCAGCAGTTACTCGCGGACACCGAACACTGAAGCTTTCTTT. Translation gives CASSYSRTPNTEAFF.

On this clonotype itself: This is likely a read error, given that the CDR3 carries no conserved phenylalanine or tryptophan at its end. The gene calls are TRBV20-1 and TRBJ2-7; D uncertain. The germline V gene has CDR1 DFQATT and CDR2 SNEGSKA (reference sequence). V was shortened by 4 bases and J by 6 bases, with 19 bases between the two germline ends. This CDR3 is 14 amino acids long. This CDR3 is CSAKFASGGGEQYY. The DNA of the CDR3 is TGCAGTGCTAAGTTCGCTAGTGGTGGTGGCGAGCAGTACTAC.

This clonotype was observed a few times. The chain joins TRBV2 to TRBJ1-2; D gene uncertain. V lost 10 bases and J lost 0, with 6 bases in between. In germline, CDR1 is SNHLY, CDR2 FYNNEI. This CDR3 has 11 residues. CDR3: CAIDPNYGYTF. The CDR3 DNA reads as TGTGCCATTGACCCTAACTATGGCTACACCTTC.

There are many counts of this clonotype. CDR3 residues: CASSYQRDGQETQYF. The DNA of the CDR3 is TGTGCCAGCAGTTACCAGAGGGACGGCCAAGAGACCCAGTACTTC. The chain carries TRBV6-5 and TRBJ2-5, with D possibly being TRBD1 or TRBD2 (5 bases each). Germline assignment: CDR1 MNHEY and CDR2 SVGAGI. This CDR3 is 15 amino acids long. The V end was cut by 2 bases, the J end by 1 base, with 11 bases between.

The V call is TRBV6-1, the J call TRBJ1-2, with TRBD1 identical over 12 bases. Germline-derived CDR1 and CDR2 are MNHNS and SASEGT. V gave up 8 bases and J gave up 6 bases; unmatched junction bases: 7. The CDR3 extends over 14 amino acids. As DNA, the CDR3 is TGTGCCAGCGGGGACAGGGGGCCAAGTGATGGCTACACCTTC. It encodes CASGDRGPSDGYTF.

The J gene is TRBJ1-1, the V gene TRBV12-3 or TRBV12-4; D not resolved. The CDR3 is 16 residues long. The V gene lost 4 bases and the J gene lost 0 bases, with 15 bases spanning the gap. CDR3 sequence (DNA): TGTGCCAGCAGTTCCGCCGGTGGGCCGATGAACACTGAAGCTTTCTTT. Residues: CASSSAGGPMNTEAFF.

The chain uses TRBV6-5 and TRBJ1-5; 7 bases line up with TRBD1. The germline V gene encodes CDR1 MNHEY and CDR2 SVGAGI. V gave up 2 bases and J gave up 6 bases; unmatched junction bases: 10. The CDR3 runs to 16 residues. DNA of the CDR3: TGTGCCAGCAGTTACGGCCGACAGGGAAGGGGTCAGCCCCAGCATTTT. Protein: CASSYGRQGRGQPQHF.

This clonotype has ten or more counts. This chain links TRBV10-3 with TRBJ2-7; D possibly corresponds to TRBD1 (7 bases). Germline lookup yields CDR1 ENHRY and CDR2 SYGVKD. The CDR3 contains 15 residues. The V and J ends lost 4 bases and 3 bases respectively, with 16 bases between them. The CDR3 here is CAISGGDSNYYEQYF. The CDR3 region has the DNA TGTGCCATCAGTGGGGGGGACAGCAATTACTACGAGCAGTACTTC.